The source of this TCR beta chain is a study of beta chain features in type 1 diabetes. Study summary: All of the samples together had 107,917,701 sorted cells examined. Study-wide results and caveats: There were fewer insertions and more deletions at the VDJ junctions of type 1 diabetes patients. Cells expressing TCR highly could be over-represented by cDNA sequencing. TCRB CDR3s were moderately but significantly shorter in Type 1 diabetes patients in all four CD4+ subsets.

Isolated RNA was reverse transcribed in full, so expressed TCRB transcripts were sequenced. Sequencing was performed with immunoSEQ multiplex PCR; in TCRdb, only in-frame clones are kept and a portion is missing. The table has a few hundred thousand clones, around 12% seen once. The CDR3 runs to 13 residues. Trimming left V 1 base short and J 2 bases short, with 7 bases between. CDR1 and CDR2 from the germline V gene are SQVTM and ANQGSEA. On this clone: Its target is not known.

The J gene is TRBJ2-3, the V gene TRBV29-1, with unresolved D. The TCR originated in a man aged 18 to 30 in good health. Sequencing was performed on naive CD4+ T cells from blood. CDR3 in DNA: TGCAGCGTTGAAGGGCTTATCACAGATACGCAGTATTTT. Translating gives CSVEGLITDTQYF.